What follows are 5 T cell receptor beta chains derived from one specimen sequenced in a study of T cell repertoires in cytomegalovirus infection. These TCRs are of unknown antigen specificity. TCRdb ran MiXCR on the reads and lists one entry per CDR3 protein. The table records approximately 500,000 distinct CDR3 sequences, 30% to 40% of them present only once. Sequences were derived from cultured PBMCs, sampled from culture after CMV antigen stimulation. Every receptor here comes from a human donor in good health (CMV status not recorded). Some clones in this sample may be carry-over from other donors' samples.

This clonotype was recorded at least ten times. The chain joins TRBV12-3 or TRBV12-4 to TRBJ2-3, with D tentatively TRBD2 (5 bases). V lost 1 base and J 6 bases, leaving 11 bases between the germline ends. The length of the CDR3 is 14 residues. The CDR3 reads CASSLGGVGDTQYF. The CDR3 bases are TGTGCCAGCAGTTTAGGGGGAGTGGGTGATACGCAGTATTTT.

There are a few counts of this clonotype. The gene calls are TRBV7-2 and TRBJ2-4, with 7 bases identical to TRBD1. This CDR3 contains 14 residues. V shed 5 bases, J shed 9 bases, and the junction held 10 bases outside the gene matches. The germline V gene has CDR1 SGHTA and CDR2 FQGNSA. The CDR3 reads CASSRQGSSGIQYF. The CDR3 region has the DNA TGTGCCAGCAGCCGACAGGGTTCGTCCGGCATTCAGTACTTC. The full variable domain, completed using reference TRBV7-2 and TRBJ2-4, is GAGVSQSPSNKVTEKGKDVELRCDPISGHTALYWYRQSLGQGLEFLIYFQGNSAPDKSGLPSDRFSAERTGGSVSTLTIQRTQQEDSAVYLCASSRQGSSGIQYFGAGTRLSVL.

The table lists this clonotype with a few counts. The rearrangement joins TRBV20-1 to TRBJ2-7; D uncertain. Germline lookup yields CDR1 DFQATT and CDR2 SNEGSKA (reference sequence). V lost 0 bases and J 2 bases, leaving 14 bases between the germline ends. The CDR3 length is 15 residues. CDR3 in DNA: TGCAGTGCTAGAGATCCGTCCAGCGTAGCCTACGAGCAGTACTTC. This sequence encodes CSARDPSSVAYEQYF.

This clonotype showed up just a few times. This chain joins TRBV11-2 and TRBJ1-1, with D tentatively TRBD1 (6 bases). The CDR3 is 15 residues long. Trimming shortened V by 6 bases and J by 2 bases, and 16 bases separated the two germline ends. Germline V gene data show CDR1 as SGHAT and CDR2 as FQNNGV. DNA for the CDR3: TGTGCCAGCAGTCCTACAGGGAGGGGAAACACTGAAGCTTTCTTT. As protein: CASSPTGRGNTEAFF.

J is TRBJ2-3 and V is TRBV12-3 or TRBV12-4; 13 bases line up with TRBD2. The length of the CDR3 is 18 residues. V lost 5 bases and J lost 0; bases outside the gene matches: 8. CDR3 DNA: TGTGCCAGCAGTCCACTAGCGGGAGGGCCTCAGAGCACAGATACGCAGTATTTT. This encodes CASSPLAGGPQSTDTQYF.